The 24 T cell receptor beta chains presented below share a single source sample, sequenced in a study of blood T cell repertoires in COVID-19. The method was immunoSEQ multiplex PCR; TCRdb's version includes in-frame clones alone and lacks a portion of them. The sample carries just under 50,000 clones, roughly 86% recorded once. The specimen was peripheral blood. The receptor source for this set is a human donor in a cohort sampled during active COVID-19.

The V gene is TRBV3-1 (or the pseudogene TRBV3-2), the J gene TRBJ1-3; D is ambiguous. The CDR3 totals 16 residues. CDR1 and CDR2 from the germline V gene are LGHDT and YNNKEL (reference sequence). The V and J ends lost 3 bases and 0 bases respectively, with 12 bases between them. CDR3 loop: CASSHERLSSGNTIYF. CDR3 coding DNA: TGTGCCAGCAGCCATGAGAGACTGAGCTCTGGAAACACCATATATTTT.

This clone is a singleton in its sample. V is TRBV7-6 and J is TRBJ2-3, with a tentative D call TRBD2 (6 bases). Trimming pared 1 base from V and 1 base from J, leaving 9 bases between. CDR1 SGHVS and CDR2 FNYEAQ come from the germline V gene. This CDR3 has 15 amino acids. The chain's CDR3 is CASSLEGGGTDTQYF. The CDR3 bases are TGTGCCAGCAGCTTAGAGGGCGGGGGCACAGATACGCAGTATTTT.

This clone is a singleton in its sample. The chain links TRBV18 to TRBJ2-1, with D possibly matching TRBD2 (6 bases). Germline-derived CDR1 and CDR2 are KGHSH and LQKENI. This CDR3 is 15 amino acids long. Trimming shortened V by 1 base and J by 4 bases, and 11 bases separated the two germline ends. For the CDR3, the DNA is TGTGCCAGCTCACCACTAGCGGTAGATTACAATGAGCAGTTCTTC. Protein product: CASSPLAVDYNEQFF.

The chain carries TRBV4-1 and TRBJ2-3; D not resolved. This CDR3 spans 12 amino acids. V lost 3 bases to trimming and J lost 6 bases, with 7 bases between them. Germline V gene sequence: CDR1 MGHRA, CDR2 YSYEKL. In DNA form, the CDR3 reads TGCGCCAGCAGCCATCCCCGGGATACGCAGTATTTT. It encodes CASSHPRDTQYF.

A few counts support this clone. The chain joins TRBV2 to TRBJ2-4; 9 bases are shared with TRBD2. The germline CDR1 and CDR2 sequences are SNHLY and FYNNEI. The J segment lost 0 bases and the V segment lost 2 bases, leaving 2 bases of the junction unmatched. This CDR3 spans 16 amino acids. The DNA for the CDR3 is TGTGCCAGCAGTGAAAGCGGGAGGATAGCCAAAAACATTCAGTACTTC. Amino acids: CASSESGRIAKNIQYF.

The V and J genes are TRBV3-1 (or the pseudogene TRBV3-2) and TRBJ1-6; TRBD1 matches 7 bases. Germline V gene sequence: CDR1 LGHDT, CDR2 YNNKEL (reference sequence). The CDR3 extends over 14 amino acids. V was clipped by 4 bases and J by 5 bases; unmatched bases: 2. The CDR3 protein is CASSRGQNNSPLHF. Written as DNA, the CDR3 is TGTGCCAGCAGCCGGGGACAGAATAATTCACCCCTCCACTTT.

CDR3 amino acids: CASSWAGYNEKLFF. For the CDR3, the DNA is TGTGCCAGCAGCTGGGCAGGGTATAATGAAAAACTGTTTTTT. The V call is TRBV7-2, the J call TRBJ1-4; tentative D call: TRBD1 (5 bases). V was shortened by 4 bases and J by 4 bases, with 10 bases between the two germline ends. The CDR3 loop spans 14 amino acids. The germline V gene encodes CDR1 SGHTA and CDR2 FQGNSA.

This clone has only a few counts. This sequence joins TRBV19 and TRBJ2-1; 9 bases are a match to TRBD2. From germline, CDR1 is LNHDA and CDR2 SQIVND (reference sequence). With V trimmed by 5 bases and J by 2 bases, 13 bases remained unmatched. The CDR3 has 18 amino acids. The CDR3 nucleotides are TGTGCCAGTAGTCCCGTAGCGGGAGTACTGGCGCCCTACAATGAGCAGTTCTTC. It specifies CASSPVAGVLAPYNEQFF.

The V and J genes are TRBV14 and TRBJ1-1; D gene ambiguous. V lost 1 base, J lost 0 bases, and 3 bases lay in between. The CDR3 consists of 13 residues. Germline V gives CDR1 SGHDN, CDR2 FVKESK. In nucleotides, the CDR3 is TGTGCCAGCAGCCAAGCCATGAACACTGAAGCTTTCTTT. This encodes CASSQAMNTEAFF.

The V and J genes are TRBV10-2 and TRBJ2-7; D unresolved. The CDR3 contains 14 residues. The germline V gene has CDR1 WSHSY and CDR2 SAAADI. Trimming cost V 8 bases and J 4 bases, with 18 bases left between them. CDR3 region: CASGLRFGLYEQYF. In DNA, the CDR3 is TGCGCCAGCGGTCTGCGGTTCGGGTTGTACGAGCAGTACTTC.

This rearrangement joins TRBV4-3 to TRBJ1-1; D might be TRBD1 (5 bases). With 0 bases removed from V and 6 bases from J, the gap between germline ends came to 8 bases. From germline, CDR1 is LGHNA and CDR2 YSLEER. The CDR3 totals 13 residues. The CDR3 loop reads CASSQDQGAEAFF. The CDR3 region has the DNA TGCGCCAGCAGCCAAGATCAAGGGGCTGAAGCTTTCTTT.

The count of this clone is one. The J gene is TRBJ1-2, the V gene TRBV10-3; unclear D gene. The CDR3 runs to 12 residues. V lost 3 bases to trimming and J lost 4 bases, with 6 bases between them. Germline values: CDR1 ENHRY, CDR2 SYGVKD. The CDR3 spells CAISDSTYGYTF. CDR3 coding DNA: TGTGCCATCAGTGACAGTACCTATGGCTACACCTTC.

Regarding this clone: A read error may produce the germline difference seen at one junction end. The chain carries TRBV7-2 and TRBJ2-7; 10 bases are a match to TRBD2. CDR3 size: 15 residues. In germline, CDR1 is SGHTA, CDR2 FQGNSA. This CDR3 is CASSLELAGLSVQIF. The CDR3 bases are TGTGCCAGCAGCTTAGAACTAGCGGGATTGTCCGTACAAATCTTC.

In this sample, this clone turned up once. The chain employs TRBV2 and TRBJ2-2; the match to TRBD1 covers 7 bases. Losses at the gene ends were 6 bases for V and 1 base for J; bases not matched to a gene: 2. The CDR3 runs 14 residues. Germline loops: CDR1 SNHLY, CDR2 FYNNEI. The CDR3 nucleotides read TGTGCCAGCAGGGGACAGATGAACACCGGGGAGCTGTTTTTT. Translated: CASRGQMNTGELFF.

The chain joins TRBV6-5 to TRBJ1-2; D may be TRBD1 (6 bases). The length of the CDR3 is 13 residues. Germline values: CDR1 MNHEY, CDR2 SVGAGI. The V end lost 9 bases, the J end lost 4 bases, and 15 bases lay between the germline ends. In DNA form, the CDR3 reads TGTGCCAGTGAAAGAAGAGGGGGCTATGGCTACACCTTC. It encodes CASERRGGYGYTF.

V and J are TRBV3-1 (or the pseudogene TRBV3-2) and TRBJ1-3; no clear D gene. Deletions cut 0 bases from V and 4 bases from J, with 10 bases between. CDR1 and CDR2 (germline): LGHDT, YNNKEL (reference sequence). The CDR3 length is 15 residues. The CDR3 sequence: CASSQDRVHGNTIYF. In DNA, the CDR3 is TGTGCCAGCAGCCAAGATAGAGTCCACGGAAACACCATATATTTT.

As for this clone: The junction differs from germline at one of its ends, possibly a read error. The CDR3 DNA sequence: TGCAGCGCTGAAGAGAGCCGGGGATCACCCCTCCACTTT. Its protein is CSAEESRGSPLHF. The rearrangement joins TRBV29-1 to TRBJ1-6; D gene uncertain. The germline gives CDR1 SQVTM, CDR2 ANQGSEA. The CDR3 is 13 amino acids.

The V call is TRBV6-5, the J call TRBJ2-5; 10 bases fit TRBD2. The CDR3 is 16 residues long. The germline gives CDR1 MNHEY, CDR2 SVGAGI. The V segment lost 2 bases and the J segment 1 base; nucleotides outside the gene matches: 4. The CDR3 DNA follows: TGTGCCAGCAGTTACCTAAGCGGGGGGGCCCAAGAGACCCAGTACTTC. This sequence encodes CASSYLSGGAQETQYF.

The rearrangement uses TRBV15 and TRBJ2-2; D is possibly TRBD1 (6 bases). Germline CDR1 and CDR2: LNHNV and YYDKDF (reference sequence). The CDR3 runs to 17 residues. The ends were cut back, 1 base at V and 1 base at J, with 13 bases in the middle. CDR3 loop: CATSRGWRGGNTGELFF. The DNA for the CDR3 is TGTGCCACCAGCAGAGGGTGGAGAGGGGGGAACACCGGGGAGCTGTTTTTT.

V is TRBV7-6 and J is TRBJ2-3; 9 positions agree with TRBD1. The CDR3 spans 16 residues. CDR1 and CDR2 (germline): SGHVS, FNYEAQ. V shed 5 bases, J shed 0 bases, and the junction held 6 bases outside the gene matches. The CDR3 coding sequence is TGTGCCAGCAGCACCCGGACAGGGGAGAGCACAGATACGCAGTATTTT. Its protein product is CASSTRTGESTDTQYF.

The rearrangement links TRBV12-5 to TRBJ1-5; unclear D gene. The germline CDR1 and CDR2 sequences are LGHNT and FRNRAP. There are 16 residues in the CDR3. Between the trimmed V and J ends, which lost 5 bases and 3 bases, there was a span of 17 bases. The CDR3 DNA reads as TGTGCTAGTGGTCCCCCGGGAGGGTCAGTCAATCAGCCCCAGCATTTT. Translated: CASGPPGGSVNQPQHF.

The chain recombines TRBV7-6 with TRBJ1-3, with TRBD1 identical over 8 bases. This CDR3 spans 16 amino acids. J lost 0 bases, V lost 6 bases, and 7 bases had no gene match. From germline, CDR1 is SGHVS and CDR2 FNYEAQ. CDR3 DNA sequence: TGTGCCAGCAGTCAGACAGGGGCCAGCTCTGGAAACACCATATATTTT. As protein: CASSQTGASSGNTIYF.

The chain combines TRBV19 with TRBJ1-2; a possible D gene is TRBD1 (5 bases). CDR3 length: 13 amino acids. Germline lookup yields CDR1 LNHDA and CDR2 SQIVND (reference sequence). V lost 4 bases to trimming and J lost 7 bases, with 13 bases between them. The CDR3 loop reads CASSNTAGGGYTF. CDR3 DNA: TGTGCCAGTAGTAATACGGCGGGGGGTGGCTACACCTTC.

The V gene is TRBV28, the J gene TRBJ1-1; a weak D match, TRBD1 (5 bases). Germline loops: CDR1 MDHEN, CDR2 SYDVKM. The CDR3 is made up of 17 amino acids. Trimming took off 3 bases at V and 6 bases at J, with 23 bases between the two ends. CDR3 sequence: CASSFKVFRRAGSEAFF. As DNA, the CDR3 is TGTGCCAGCAGTTTTAAGGTTTTCCGACGGGCAGGGTCTGAAGCTTTCTTT.